This record concerns one TCR beta chain sequence. Its antigen is still unknown. From the reads, TCRdb called clonotypes with MiXCR, one entry per CDR3 protein. Among about a million distinct CDR3 sequences listed, around 30% were seen once. Trimming cost V 3 bases and J 9 bases, with 15 bases left between them. Germline V gene sequence: CDR1 MDHEN, CDR2 SYDVKM. The CDR3 covers 13 residues. The entry originates in a study of T cell repertoires in cytomegalovirus infection. In the study overall: Newly reported HLA-C-restricted and thoroughly characterized HLA-B-restricted CMV epitopes were employed. Both CMV infection and a matching HLA type were indicated by public TCR beta signatures. Whole-study findings and limits: It was HLA-C-restricted CMV-specific TCR beta clonotypes that dominated the response ex vivo. There were carriers of CMV plus the relevant HLA, and cumulative public TCR beta family frequency identified them.

This chain links TRBV28 with TRBJ2-7; possibly TRBD1 or TRBD2 for D (5 bases each). Sequences were derived from cultured CD8+ T cells from PBMCs, sampled from culture after CMV antigen stimulation. The TCR sequence derives from a human donor in good health (CMV status not recorded). Some clones in this sample may be carry-over from other donors' samples. The CDR3 loop reads CASSLTADRGQYV. The CDR3 region has the DNA TGTGCCAGCAGTTTGACAGCGGACCGAGGGCAGTACGTC.